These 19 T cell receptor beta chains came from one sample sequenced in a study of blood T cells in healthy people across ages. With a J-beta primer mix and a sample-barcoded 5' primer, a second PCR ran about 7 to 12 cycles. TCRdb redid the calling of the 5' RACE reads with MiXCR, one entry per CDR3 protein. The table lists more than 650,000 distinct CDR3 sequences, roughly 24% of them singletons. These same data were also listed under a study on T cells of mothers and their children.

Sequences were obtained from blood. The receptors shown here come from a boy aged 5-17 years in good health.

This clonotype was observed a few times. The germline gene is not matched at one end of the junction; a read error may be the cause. In DNA, the CDR3 is TGTGCTAGCAGCTTAGCGTCGGCGGGTAACTACGAGCAGTACTTC. It specifies CASSLASAGNYEQYF. The gene calls are TRBV7-7 and TRBJ2-5, with D possibly TRBD2 on 5 matching bases. The J call may be in error: the DNA end matches TRBJ2-7 better. Germline values: CDR1 SSHAT, CDR2 FNYEAQ (reference sequence). This CDR3 comprises 15 residues.

CDR3 in amino acids: CASRNSASETQYF. The CDR3 DNA reads TGTGCCAGCAGGAATAGCGCCTCGGAGACCCAGTACTTC. The gene calls are TRBV4-2 and TRBJ2-5; tentative D call: TRBD2 (5 bases). The CDR3 contains 13 residues. Germline assignment: CDR1 LGHNA and CDR2 YNFKEQ. Between the trimmed V and J ends, which lost 6 bases and 5 bases, there was a span of 13 bases.

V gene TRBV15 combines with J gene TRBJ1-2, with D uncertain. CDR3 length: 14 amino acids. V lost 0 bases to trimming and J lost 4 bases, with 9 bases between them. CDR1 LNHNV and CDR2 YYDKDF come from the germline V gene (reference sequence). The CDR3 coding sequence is TGTGCCACCAGCAGAGAAGGGCGAGTCTATGGCTACACCTTC. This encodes CATSREGRVYGYTF.

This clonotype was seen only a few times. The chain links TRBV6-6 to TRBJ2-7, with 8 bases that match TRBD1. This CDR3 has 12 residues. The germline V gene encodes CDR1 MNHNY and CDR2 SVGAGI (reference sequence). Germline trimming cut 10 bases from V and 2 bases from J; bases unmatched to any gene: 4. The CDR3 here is CATTGEAYEQYF. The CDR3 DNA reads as TGTGCCACGACAGGGGAAGCCTACGAGCAGTACTTC.

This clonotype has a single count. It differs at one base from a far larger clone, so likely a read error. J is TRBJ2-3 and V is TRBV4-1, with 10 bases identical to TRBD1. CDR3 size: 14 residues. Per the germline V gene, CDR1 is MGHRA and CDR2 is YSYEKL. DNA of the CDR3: TGCGCCAGCAGCTTGGGACAGGGGACAGATATGCAGTATTTT. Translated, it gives CASSLGQGTDMQYF.

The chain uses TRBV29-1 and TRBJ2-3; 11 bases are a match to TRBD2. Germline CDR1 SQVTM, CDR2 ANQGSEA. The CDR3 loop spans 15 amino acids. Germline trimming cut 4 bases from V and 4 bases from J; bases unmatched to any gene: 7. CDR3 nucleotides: TGCAGCGTTGGTTTGACTAGCGGGGTATCAGATACGCAGTATTTT. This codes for CSVGLTSGVSDTQYF.

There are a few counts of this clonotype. For the CDR3, the DNA is TGTGCCAGCAGCCCCCCCGGCGCTCGGTCACGAGAGACCCAGTACTTC. It yields the protein CASSPPGARSRETQYF. V usage is TRBV7-9 and J usage is TRBJ2-5, with no clear D. Trimming stripped 5 bases from V and 4 bases from J, with 20 bases between. CDR1 is SEHNR, CDR2 FQNEAQ, per germline (reference sequence). CDR3 length: 16 amino acids.

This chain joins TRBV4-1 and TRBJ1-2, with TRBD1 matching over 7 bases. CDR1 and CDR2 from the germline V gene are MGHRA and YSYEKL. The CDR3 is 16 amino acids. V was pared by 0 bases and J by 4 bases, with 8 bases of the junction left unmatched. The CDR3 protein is CASSQEGTDRRYGYTF. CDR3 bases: TGCGCCAGCAGCCAAGAAGGGACGGACAGGCGCTATGGCTACACCTTC.

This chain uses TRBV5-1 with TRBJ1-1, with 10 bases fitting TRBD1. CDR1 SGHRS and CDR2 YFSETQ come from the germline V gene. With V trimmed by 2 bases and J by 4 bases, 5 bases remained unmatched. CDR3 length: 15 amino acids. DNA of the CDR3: TGCGCCAGCAGCTTCACCGGGACAGGGGCCACTGAAGCTTTCTTT. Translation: CASSFTGTGATEAFF. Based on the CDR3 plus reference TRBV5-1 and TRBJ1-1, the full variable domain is KAGVTQTPRYLIKTRGQQVTLSCSPISGHRSVSWYQQTPGQGLQFLFEYFSETQRNKGNFPGRFSGRQFSNSRSEMNVSTLELGDSALYLCASSFTGTGATEAFFGQGTRLTVV.

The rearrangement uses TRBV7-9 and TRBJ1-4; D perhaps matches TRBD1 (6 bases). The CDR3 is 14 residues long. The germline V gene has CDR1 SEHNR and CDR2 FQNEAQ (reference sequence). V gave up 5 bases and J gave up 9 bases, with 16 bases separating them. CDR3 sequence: CASSTPGARKKLFF. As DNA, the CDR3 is TGTGCCAGCAGCACCCCGGGGGCGCGGAAAAAACTGTTTTTT. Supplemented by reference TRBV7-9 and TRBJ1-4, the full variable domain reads DTGVSQNPRHKITKRGQNVTFRCDPISEHNRLYWYRQTLGQGPEFLTYFQNEAQLEKSRLLSDRFSAERPKGSFSTLEIQRTEQGDSAMYLCASSTPGARKKLFFGSGTQLSVL.

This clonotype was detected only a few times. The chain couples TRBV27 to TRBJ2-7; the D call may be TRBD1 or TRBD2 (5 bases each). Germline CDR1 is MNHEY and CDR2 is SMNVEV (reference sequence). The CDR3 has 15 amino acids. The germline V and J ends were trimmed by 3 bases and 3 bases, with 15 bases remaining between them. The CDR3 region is CASSFDRDGFYEQYF. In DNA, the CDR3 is TGTGCCAGCAGTTTCGACCGGGACGGTTTCTACGAGCAGTACTTC.

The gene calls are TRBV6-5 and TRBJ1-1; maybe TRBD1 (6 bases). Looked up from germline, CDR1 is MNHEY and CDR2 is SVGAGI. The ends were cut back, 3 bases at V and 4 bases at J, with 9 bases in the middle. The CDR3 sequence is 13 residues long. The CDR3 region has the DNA TGTGCCAGCAGTTATAAACAGGGCACTGAAGCTTTCTTT. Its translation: CASSYKQGTEAFF.

CDR3 in amino acids: CASRQGKGSGYTF. The CDR3 region has the DNA TGCGCCAGCAGACAGGGGAAGGGGAGCGGCTACACCTTC. The chain carries TRBV5-1 and TRBJ1-2; 7 bases match TRBD1. The CDR3 extends over 13 amino acids. J lost 8 bases, V lost 5 bases, and 9 bases had no gene match. Per germline, CDR1 SGHRS and CDR2 YFSETQ.

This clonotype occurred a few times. The CDR3 nucleotides read TGCGCCAGCAGCTTGAGACCCGGGACCTATCAGCCCCAGCATTTT. It encodes CASSLRPGTYQPQHF. This chain links TRBV5-1 with TRBJ1-5, with D possibly matching TRBD1 (5 bases). V was cut by 1 base and J by 5 bases, with 13 bases left in between. From germline, CDR1 is SGHRS and CDR2 YFSETQ. The CDR3 consists of 15 residues.

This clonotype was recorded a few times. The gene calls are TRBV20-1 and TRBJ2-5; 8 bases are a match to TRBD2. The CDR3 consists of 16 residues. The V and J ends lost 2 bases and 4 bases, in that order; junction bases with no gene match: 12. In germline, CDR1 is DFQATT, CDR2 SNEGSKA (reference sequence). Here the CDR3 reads CSARFLGASGPETQYF. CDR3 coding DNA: TGCAGTGCTAGATTTTTGGGGGCTAGCGGGCCAGAGACCCAGTACTTC.

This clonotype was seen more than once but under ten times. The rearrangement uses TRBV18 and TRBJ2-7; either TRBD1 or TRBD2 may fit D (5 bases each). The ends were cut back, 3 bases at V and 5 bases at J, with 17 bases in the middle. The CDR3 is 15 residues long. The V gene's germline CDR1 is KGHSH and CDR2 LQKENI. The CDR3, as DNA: TGTGCCAGCTCACCCAACGGGGCGTCCCAAAACGAGCAGTACTTC. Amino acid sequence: CASSPNGASQNEQYF.

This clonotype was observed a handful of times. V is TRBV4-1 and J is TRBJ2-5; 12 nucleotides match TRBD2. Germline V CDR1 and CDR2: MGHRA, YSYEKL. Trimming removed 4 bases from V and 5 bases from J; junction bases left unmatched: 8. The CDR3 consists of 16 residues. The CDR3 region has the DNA TGCGCCAGCAGCCCCCTAGGAGGGACTAGCGGGGAGACCCAGTACTTC. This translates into CASSPLGGTSGETQYF.

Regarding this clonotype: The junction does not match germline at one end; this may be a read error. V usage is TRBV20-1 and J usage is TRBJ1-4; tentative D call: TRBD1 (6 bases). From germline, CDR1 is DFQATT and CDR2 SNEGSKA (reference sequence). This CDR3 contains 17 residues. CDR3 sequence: CSDRDVEARGPNEKLFF. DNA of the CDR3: TGCAGTGATAGAGATGTCGAGGCGCGGGGGCCTAATGAAAAACTGTTTTTT.

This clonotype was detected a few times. This CDR3 reads CASSLGRQGLGSGGYTF. The DNA for the CDR3 is TGTGCCAGCAGTCTAGGAAGACAGGGGTTAGGTTCTGGTGGCTACACCTTC. The chain links TRBV2 to TRBJ1-2; TRBD1 agrees at 8 bases. The germline gives CDR1 SNHLY, CDR2 FYNNEI. The CDR3 is made up of 17 amino acids. With V trimmed by 5 bases and J by 7 bases, 18 bases remained unmatched.